Here is one TCR beta chain with its context. The CDR3 extends over 15 amino acids. Germline V lookup: CDR1 SGHNT, CDR2 YYREEE (reference sequence). V dropped 4 bases and J dropped 5; count of bases not matched to a gene: 11. Clinical history as reported by participants underpinned cohort assignment. Sequencing used immunoSEQ multiplex PCR; TCRdb keeps in-frame clones, though not all of them. The sample holds around 250,000 clones; approximately 90% are singletons and the top ten take approximately 3%. This sample is part of a study of blood T cell repertoires in COVID-19. The wider study: PBMCs, B-cell-depleted T cells, or T cells were the source of the cDNA or gDNA that made up the material.

The TCR comes from a man in his forties or fifties who had been exposed to COVID-19. The chain combines TRBV5-4 with TRBJ2-7, with 8 bases identical to TRBD1. The specimen was PBMCs or T cells enriched from blood (not recorded which). The CDR3 nucleotides are TGTGCCAGCAGCCCCTCCGGGACAGGTGTCGACGAGCAGTACTTC. It translates to CASSPSGTGVDEQYF.